A selection of T cell receptor beta chains follows, all from one sample in a study of T cell clonotyping in hematopoietic cell transplantation. Libraries were prepared by immunoSEQ multiplex PCR; TCRdb keeps only in-frame clonotypes and omits some of them. The sample includes some 30,000 clones, more than 85% seen only once; the top ten take roughly a tenth. The sequencing used PBMCs, collected 100 days after allogeneic stem cell transplant. The receptors shown here come from a female patient in her fifties who had an allogeneic stem cell transplant from a related donor, so the T cells may come from the graft donor. Some clones in this sample may be carry-over from other donors' samples. Both conserved end residues are part of each CDR3. A D gene is named only where the DNA matches it firmly. Size values are once, few and many counts, or a class for expanded clones, and some rows have none.

TRBJ2-2 | NA | TRBV5-1 | NA | CASSRTYNTGELFF | TGCGCCAGCAGCCGGACATATAACACCGGGGAGCTGTTTTTT
TRBJ1-1 | NA | TRBV19 | NA | CASQRQLNTEAFF | TGTGCCAGTCAAAGACAGCTGAACACTGAAGCTTTCTTT
TRBJ2-5 | NA | TRBV5-6 | TRBD2 | CASSLGSGGLQWTQYF | TGTGCCAGCAGCTTGGGTAGCGGGGGACTTCAATGGACCCAGTACTTC
TRBJ2-2 | NA | TRBV7-8 | NA | CASSPGGAATGELFF | TGTGCCAGCAGCCCCGGAGGAGCCGCCACCGGGGAGCTGTTTTTT
TRBJ1-2 | NA | TRBV19 | TRBD1 | CASSTQGQGYYGYTF | TGTGCCAGTAGTACCCAAGGACAGGGCTACTATGGCTACACCTTC
TRBJ2-3 | NA | TRBV2 | TRBD2 | CASSPLAGDTDTQYF | TGTGCCAGCAGTCCGCTAGCGGGGGACACAGATACGCAGTATTTT
TRBJ1-1 | NA | TRBV5-1 | TRBD1 | CASSSYLTGRGTEAFF | TGCGCCAGCAGCTCCTACCTGACAGGGCGCGGCACTGAAGCTTTCTTT
TRBJ2-2 | NA | TRBV7-8 | NA | CATLSAGELFF | TGTGCCACCCTCTCAGCCGGGGAGCTGTTTTTT
TRBJ1-1 | once | TRBV30 | NA | CAWSGYREAFF | TGTGCCTGGAGTGGGTACAGGGAGGCTTTCTTT
TRBJ1-4 | NA | TRBV7-2 | NA | CASSLSGTEKLFF | TGTGCCAGCAGCTTATCCGGGACCGAGAAACTGTTTTTT
TRBJ2-7 | NA | TRBV11-2 | NA | CASSRLSGGITYEQYF | TGTGCCAGCAGCCGTTTAAGTGGAGGGATTACCTACGAGCAGTACTTC
TRBJ2-4 | NA | TRBV28 | TRBD2 | CASWASGGAGNIQYF | TGTGCCAGCTGGGCTAGCGGGGGGGCGGGGAACATTCAGTACTTC
TRBJ1-5 | NA | TRBV19 | NA | CASSIIGTRDQPQHF | TGTGCCAGTAGTATAATTGGGACACGAGATCAGCCCCAGCATTTT
TRBJ2-2 | NA | TRBV27 | TRBD1 | CASSSLGQVGPGELFF | TGTGCCAGCAGTTCCCTAGGACAGGTCGGCCCCGGGGAGCTGTTTTTT
TRBJ1-6 | NA | TRBV27 | NA | CASTSKPSFSSYNSPLHF | TGTGCCAGCACCTCCAAACCGTCTTTTAGCTCCTATAATTCACCCCTCCACTTT
TRBJ2-1 | NA | TRBV6-5 | TRBD1 | CASSYPPGTADNEQFF | TGTGCCAGCAGTTACCCCCCCGGGACAGCAGACAATGAGCAGTTCTTC
TRBJ1-1 | NA | TRBV5-1 | NA | CASSTDSRWVRNTEAFF | TGCGCCAGCAGCACGGACAGTCGGTGGGTAAGGAACACTGAAGCTTTCTTT
TRBJ1-3 | NA | TRBV9 | NA | CASSVDTRWARGAGNTIYF | TGTGCCAGCAGCGTAGATACAAGGTGGGCACGAGGGGCTGGAAACACCATATATTTT
TRBJ2-7 | few | TRBV30 | NA | CAWSEGSYEQYF | TGTGCCTGGAGTGAGGGTTCCTACGAGCAGTACTTC
TRBJ2-3 | NA | TRBV5-1 | NA | CASGYGGTDTQYF | TGCGCCAGCGGATACGGGGGCACAGATACGCAGTATTTT
TRBJ2-6 | NA | TRBV7-9 | NA | CASSFRGAGSGANVLTF | TGTGCCAGCAGCTTCAGGGGGGCAGGTTCTGGGGCCAACGTCCTGACTTTC
TRBJ2-7 | NA | TRBV18 | NA | CASSPSGSLEQYF | TGTGCCAGCTCACCGTCCGGGTCTCTCGAGCAGTACTTC
TRBJ2-3 | NA | TRBV30 | TRBD2 | CAWSSGGSQYF | TGTGCCTGGAGTAGCGGGGGGTCCCAGTATTTT
TRBJ2-7 | NA | TRBV5-4 | TRBD1 | CASSLGGPGSYEQYF | TGTGCCAGCAGCTTAGGGGGCCCCGGTTCCTACGAGCAGTACTTC
TRBJ2-7 | NA | TRBV25-1 | NA | CASSEYPYEQYF | TGTGCCAGCAGTGAATATCCCTACGAGCAGTACTTC
TRBJ2-2 | NA | TRBV5-6 | NA | CASSLDPPGYTGELFF | TGTGCCAGCAGCTTGGACCCCCCCGGGTACACCGGGGAGCTGTTTTTT
TRBJ1-6 | NA | TRBV19 | NA | CASSRTQGSYNSPLHF | TGTGCCAGTAGTAGAACCCAGGGCTCCTATAATTCACCCCTCCACTTT
TRBJ1-3 | NA | TRBV5-1 | NA | CASSSGVRGNTIYF | TGCGCCAGCAGCTCAGGGGTCCGTGGAAACACCATATATTTT
TRBJ2-2 | once | TRBV7-2 | NA | CASSFGSEYTGELFF | TGTGCCAGCAGCTTTGGAAGCGAGTACACCGGGGAGCTGTTTTTT
TRBJ1-3 | NA | TRBV19 | NA | CASTYRMEGTGNTIYF | TGTGCCAGTACTTATAGGATGGAGGGAACGGGAAACACCATATATTTT
TRBJ1-1 | NA | TRBV14 | NA | CASSQTLGSYNTEAFF | TGTGCCAGCAGCCAGACGTTGGGCAGTTACAACACTGAAGCTTTCTTT
TRBJ2-7 | NA | TRBV27 | NA | CASRPGTLASEQYF | TGTGCCAGCAGACCCGGGACTCTCGCTTCCGAGCAGTACTTC
TRBJ1-3 | NA | TRBV5-1 | NA | CASSLGTTAGNTIYF | TGCGCCAGCAGCTTGGGCACGACGGCTGGAAACACCATATATTTT
TRBJ2-7 | NA | TRBV7-2 | NA | CASSLSAGGYEQYF | TGTGCCAGCAGCTTAAGTGCAGGCGGCTACGAGCAGTACTTC
TRBJ1-6 | NA | TRBV11-3 | NA | CASSQPQGSGNSPLHF | TGTGCCAGCAGCCAGCCCCAGGGATCAGGGAATTCACCCCTCCACTTT
TRBJ1-5 | NA | TRBV10-3 | TRBD1 | CAISDRGSNQPQHF | TGTGCCATCAGTGACAGGGGGAGCAATCAGCCCCAGCATTTT
TRBJ1-5 | few | TRBV10-3 | NA | CAISGPNQPQHF | TGTGCCATCAGTGGTCCGAATCAGCCCCAGCATTTT
TRBJ2-7 | NA | TRBV4-3 | NA | CASSQDYGNPYYEQYF | TGCGCCAGCAGCCAAGATTACGGCAATCCTTACTACGAGCAGTACTTC
TRBJ2-7 | few | TRBV5-6 | NA | CASSSTGLTSSYEQYF | TGTGCCAGCAGCTCCACGGGACTGACTAGCTCCTACGAGCAGTACTTC
TRBJ1-2 | NA | TRBV13 | NA | CASSLHRVGLGYTF | TGTGCCAGCAGCTTACACAGGGTAGGGTTGGGCTACACCTTC
TRBJ1-1 | NA | TRBV4-1 | TRBD1 | CASSHGDRGTEAFF | TGCGCCAGCAGCCATGGGGACAGGGGCACTGAAGCTTTCTTT
TRBJ2-1 | NA | TRBV11-2 | TRBD2 | CASSFSGGVYNEQFF | TGTGCCAGCAGCTTTAGCGGGGGGGTATACAATGAGCAGTTCTTC
TRBJ2-7 | NA | TRBV6-5 | NA | CASSSTGQPSYEQYF | TGTGCCAGCAGTTCCACAGGCCAACCCTCCTACGAGCAGTACTTC